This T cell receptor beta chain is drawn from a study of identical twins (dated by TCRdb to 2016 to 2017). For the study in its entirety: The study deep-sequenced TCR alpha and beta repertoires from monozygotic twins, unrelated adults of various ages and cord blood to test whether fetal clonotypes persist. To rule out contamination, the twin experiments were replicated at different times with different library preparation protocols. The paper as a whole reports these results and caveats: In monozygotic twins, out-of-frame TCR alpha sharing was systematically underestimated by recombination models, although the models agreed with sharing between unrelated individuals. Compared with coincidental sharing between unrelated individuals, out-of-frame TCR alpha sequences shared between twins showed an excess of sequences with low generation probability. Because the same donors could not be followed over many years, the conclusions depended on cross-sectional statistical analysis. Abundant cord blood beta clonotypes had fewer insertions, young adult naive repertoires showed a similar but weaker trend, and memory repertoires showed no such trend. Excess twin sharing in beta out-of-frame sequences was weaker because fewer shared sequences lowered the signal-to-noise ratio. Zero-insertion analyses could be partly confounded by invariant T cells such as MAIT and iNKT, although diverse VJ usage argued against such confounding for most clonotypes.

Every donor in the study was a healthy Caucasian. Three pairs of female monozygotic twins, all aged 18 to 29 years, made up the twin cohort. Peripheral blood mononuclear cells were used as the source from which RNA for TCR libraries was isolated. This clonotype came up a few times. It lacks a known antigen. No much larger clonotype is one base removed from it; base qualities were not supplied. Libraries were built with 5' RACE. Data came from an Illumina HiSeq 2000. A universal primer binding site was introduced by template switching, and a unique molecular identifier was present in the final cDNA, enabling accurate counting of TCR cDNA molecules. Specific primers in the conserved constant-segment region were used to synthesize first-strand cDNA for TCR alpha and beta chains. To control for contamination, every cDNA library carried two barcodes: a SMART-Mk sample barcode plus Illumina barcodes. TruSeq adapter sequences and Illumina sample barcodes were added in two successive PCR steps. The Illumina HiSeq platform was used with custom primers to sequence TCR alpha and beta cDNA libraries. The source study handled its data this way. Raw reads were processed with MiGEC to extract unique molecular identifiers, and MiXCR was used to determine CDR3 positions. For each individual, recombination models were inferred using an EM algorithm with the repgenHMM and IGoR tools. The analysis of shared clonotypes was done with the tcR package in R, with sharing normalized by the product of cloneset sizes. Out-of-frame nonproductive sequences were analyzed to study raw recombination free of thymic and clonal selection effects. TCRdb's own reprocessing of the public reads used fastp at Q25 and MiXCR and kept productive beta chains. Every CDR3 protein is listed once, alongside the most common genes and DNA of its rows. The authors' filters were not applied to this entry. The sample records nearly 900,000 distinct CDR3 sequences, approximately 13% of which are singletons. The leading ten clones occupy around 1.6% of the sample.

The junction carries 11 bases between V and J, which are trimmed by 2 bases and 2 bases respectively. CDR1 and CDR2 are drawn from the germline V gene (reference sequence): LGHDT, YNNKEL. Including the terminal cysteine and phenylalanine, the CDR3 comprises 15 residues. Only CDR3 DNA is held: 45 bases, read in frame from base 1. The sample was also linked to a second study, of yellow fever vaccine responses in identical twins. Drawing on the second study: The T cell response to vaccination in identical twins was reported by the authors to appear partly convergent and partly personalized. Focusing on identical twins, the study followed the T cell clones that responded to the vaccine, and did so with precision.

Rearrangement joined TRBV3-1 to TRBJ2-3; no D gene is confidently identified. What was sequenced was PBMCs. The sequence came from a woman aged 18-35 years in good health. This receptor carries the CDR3 CASSQRFIITDTQYF. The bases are TGTGCCAGCAGCCAAAGGTTCATAATCACAGATACGCAGTATTTT.